This TCR beta chain was identified in a study of CD8 T cells in Susac syndrome. The RNA, about 0.5 to 1 ug, was put through reverse transcription using random hexamers. TCRdb ran MiXCR on the immunoSEQ multiplex PCR reads and lists one entry per CDR3 protein. The sample carries approximately 150,000 distinct CDR3 sequences, 90% to 95% recorded once. CDR1 is DFQATT and CDR2 is SNEGSKA in the germline V gene (reference sequence). The ends were cut back, 3 bases at V and 4 bases at J, with 13 bases in the middle. CDR3 size: 14 residues. The chain couples TRBV20-1 to TRBJ2-1; TRBD2 might be the D (6 bases). The source material was CD4+ T cells from PBMCs. This TCR derives from a human donor in good health. CDR3 coding DNA: TGCAGTGCTAGGCCGGGGACTCTATACAATGAGCAGTTCTTC. Residues: CSARPGTLYNEQFF.